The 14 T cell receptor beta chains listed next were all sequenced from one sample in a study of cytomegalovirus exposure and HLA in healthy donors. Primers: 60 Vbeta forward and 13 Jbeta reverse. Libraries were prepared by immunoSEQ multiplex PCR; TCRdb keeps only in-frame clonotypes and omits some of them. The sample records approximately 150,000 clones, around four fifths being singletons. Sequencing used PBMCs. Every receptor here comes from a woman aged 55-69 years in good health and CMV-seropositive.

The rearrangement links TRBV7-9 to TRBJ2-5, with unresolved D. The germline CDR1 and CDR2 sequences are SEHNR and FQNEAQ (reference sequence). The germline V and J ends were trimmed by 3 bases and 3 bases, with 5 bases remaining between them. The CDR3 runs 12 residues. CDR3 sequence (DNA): TGTGCCAGCAGCTTTACAGAAGAGACCCAGTACTTC. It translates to CASSFTEETQYF.

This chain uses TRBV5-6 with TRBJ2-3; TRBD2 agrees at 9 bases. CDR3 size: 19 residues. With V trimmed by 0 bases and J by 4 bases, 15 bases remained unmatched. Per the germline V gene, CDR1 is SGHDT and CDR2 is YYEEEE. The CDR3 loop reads CASSLAGLLAGSSPDTQYF. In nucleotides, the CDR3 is TGTGCCAGCAGCTTGGCGGGCCTTCTAGCGGGAAGTAGTCCAGATACGCAGTATTTT.

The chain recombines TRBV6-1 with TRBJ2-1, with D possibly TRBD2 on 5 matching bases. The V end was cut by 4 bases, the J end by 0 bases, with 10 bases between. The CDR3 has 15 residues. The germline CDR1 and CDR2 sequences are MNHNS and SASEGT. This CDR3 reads CASSAVGSSYNEQFF. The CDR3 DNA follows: TGTGCCAGCAGTGCCGTTGGGAGCTCCTACAATGAGCAGTTCTTC.

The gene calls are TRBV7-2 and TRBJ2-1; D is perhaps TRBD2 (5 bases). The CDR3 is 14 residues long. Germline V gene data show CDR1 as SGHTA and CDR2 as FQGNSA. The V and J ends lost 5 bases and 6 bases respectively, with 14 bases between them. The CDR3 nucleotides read TGTGCCAGCAGCCCTACTAGTTTAGGCAATGAGCAGTTCTTC. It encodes CASSPTSLGNEQFF.

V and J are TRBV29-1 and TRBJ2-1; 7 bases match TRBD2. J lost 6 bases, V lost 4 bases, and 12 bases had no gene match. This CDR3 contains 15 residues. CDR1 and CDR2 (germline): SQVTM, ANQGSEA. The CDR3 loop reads CSVAPRSVAGNEQFF. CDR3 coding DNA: TGCAGCGTTGCTCCCCGGTCGGTAGCGGGCAATGAGCAGTTCTTC.

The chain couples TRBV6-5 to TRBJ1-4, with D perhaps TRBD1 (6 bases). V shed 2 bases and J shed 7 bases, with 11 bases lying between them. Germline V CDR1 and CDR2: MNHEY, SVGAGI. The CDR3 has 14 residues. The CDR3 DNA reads TGTGCCAGCAGTTACGGCAGGGGTAGTGAAAAACTGTTTTTT. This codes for CASSYGRGSEKLFF.

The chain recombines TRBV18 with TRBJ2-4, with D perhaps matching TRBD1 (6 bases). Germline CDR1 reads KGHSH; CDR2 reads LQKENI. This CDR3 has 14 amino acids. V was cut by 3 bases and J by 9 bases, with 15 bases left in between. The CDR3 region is CASSPEQGVTIQYF. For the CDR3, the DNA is TGTGCCAGCTCACCTGAACAGGGAGTGACCATTCAGTACTTC.

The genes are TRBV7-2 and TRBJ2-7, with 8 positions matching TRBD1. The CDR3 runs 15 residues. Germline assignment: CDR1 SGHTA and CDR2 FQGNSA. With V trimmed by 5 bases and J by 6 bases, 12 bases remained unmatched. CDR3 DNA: TGTGCCAGCAGCACGACGTCAGGGGGCCCTGGCGAGCAGTACTTC. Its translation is CASSTTSGGPGEQYF.

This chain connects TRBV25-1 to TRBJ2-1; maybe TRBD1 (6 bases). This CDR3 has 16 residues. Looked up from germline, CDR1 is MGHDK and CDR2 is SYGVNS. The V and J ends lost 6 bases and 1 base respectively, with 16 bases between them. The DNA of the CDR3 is TGTGCCAGCAGGAAAACAGGGTGGGGGTCCTACAATGAGCAGTTCTTC. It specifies CASRKTGWGSYNEQFF.

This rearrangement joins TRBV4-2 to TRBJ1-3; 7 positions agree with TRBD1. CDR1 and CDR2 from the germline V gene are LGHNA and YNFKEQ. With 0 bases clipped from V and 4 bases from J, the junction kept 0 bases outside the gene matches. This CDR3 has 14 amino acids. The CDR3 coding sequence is TGTGCCAGCAGCCAAGACAGGGGGGGAAACACCATATATTTT. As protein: CASSQDRGGNTIYF.

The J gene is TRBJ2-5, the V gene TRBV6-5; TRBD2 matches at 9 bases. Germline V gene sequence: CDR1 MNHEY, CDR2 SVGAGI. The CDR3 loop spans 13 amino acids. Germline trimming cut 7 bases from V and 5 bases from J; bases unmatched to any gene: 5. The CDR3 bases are TGTGCCAGCACGGTTAGCGGGAGCGAGACCCAGTACTTC. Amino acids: CASTVSGSETQYF.

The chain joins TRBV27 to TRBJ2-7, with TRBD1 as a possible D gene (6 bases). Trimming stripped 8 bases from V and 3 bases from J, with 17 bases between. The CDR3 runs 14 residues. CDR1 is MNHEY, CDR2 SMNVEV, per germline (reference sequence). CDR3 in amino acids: CASARTANNYEQYF. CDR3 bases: TGTGCCAGCGCCCGGACAGCTAATAACTACGAGCAGTACTTC.

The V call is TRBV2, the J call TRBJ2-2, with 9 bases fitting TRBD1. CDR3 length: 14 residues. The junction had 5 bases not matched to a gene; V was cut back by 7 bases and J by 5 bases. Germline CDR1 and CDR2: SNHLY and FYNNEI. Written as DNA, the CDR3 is TGTGCCAGCAAGGGACAGGGAATTACCGGGGAGCTGTTTTTT. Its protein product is CASKGQGITGELFF.

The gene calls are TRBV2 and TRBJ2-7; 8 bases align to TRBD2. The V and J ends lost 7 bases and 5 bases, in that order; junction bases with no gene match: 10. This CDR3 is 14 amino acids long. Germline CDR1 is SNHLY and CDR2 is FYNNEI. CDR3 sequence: CASKIGGRSDEQYF. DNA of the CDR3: TGTGCCAGCAAGATAGGCGGGAGGTCTGACGAGCAGTACTTC.